This record covers a single T cell receptor (beta chain). Its antigen remains unknown. Three rounds of nested PCR, following a modified ARM-PCR protocol, produced the TCRbeta library. MiXCR, applied by TCRdb to the multiplex PCR reads, yields one record per CDR3 protein. There are 120,000 to 150,000 distinct CDR3 sequences in the sample; around 66% occur only once, and about 18% lies in the top ten. No cell sorting was done before RNA was extracted from the tissue. The sample is drawn from a study of tumor and adjacent non-tumor tissue in lung cancer. Study-wide background: Patients were aged 31 to 76, some 10 men and a handful of women, stage I to III.

The study, taken as a whole, reports: Tumor repertoires had a smaller top 100 clone share than normal lung. Significantly higher TCR diversity was found in tumor than normal lung. Patients with more diverse tumor TCRs had worse survival.

This TCR derives from a man aged 55-75 years with small cell lung cancer. The specimen was lung tumor tissue.

The CDR3 bases are TGTGCCAGCAGCTTGGGGACAATTAATGAAAAACTGTTTTTT. Its translation: CASSLGTINEKLFF. V and J are TRBV5-4 and TRBJ1-4; D may be TRBD1 (5 bases). The germline V gene has CDR1 SGHNT and CDR2 YYREEE (reference sequence). The V end lost 0 bases, the J end lost 4 bases, and 7 bases lay between the germline ends. This CDR3 region has 14 residues.